This T cell receptor (beta chain) is from a study of regulatory T cells in long-lasting Graves disease. Trimming cost V 6 bases and J 4 bases; bases outside gene matches: 6. The germline gives CDR1 LNHNV, CDR2 YYDKDF (reference sequence). This CDR3 region has 14 residues. Researchers made TCR beta libraries by using iRepertoire HTBI primers and running Arm-PCR on CDR3 regions. A single record per CDR3 protein comes from TCRdb applying MiXCR to the multiplex PCR reads. The data show roughly 500,000 distinct CDR3 sequences, less than 25% seen once. The time point was: persistent/refractory GD, antithyroid drugs over 5 years with positive TRAb. PBMC RNA was the source of the TCR library.

The sequence came from a female donor with Graves disease. The J gene is TRBJ2-5, the V gene TRBV15, with 9 bases lining up with TRBD2. The sequences come from peripheral blood mononuclear cells (PBMCs), collected when the disease was refractory, from a patient treated with antithyroid drugs. The chain's CDR3 is CATRPGTSTETQYF. CDR3 DNA sequence: TGTGCCACCAGGCCCGGGACTAGCACAGAGACCCAGTACTTC.